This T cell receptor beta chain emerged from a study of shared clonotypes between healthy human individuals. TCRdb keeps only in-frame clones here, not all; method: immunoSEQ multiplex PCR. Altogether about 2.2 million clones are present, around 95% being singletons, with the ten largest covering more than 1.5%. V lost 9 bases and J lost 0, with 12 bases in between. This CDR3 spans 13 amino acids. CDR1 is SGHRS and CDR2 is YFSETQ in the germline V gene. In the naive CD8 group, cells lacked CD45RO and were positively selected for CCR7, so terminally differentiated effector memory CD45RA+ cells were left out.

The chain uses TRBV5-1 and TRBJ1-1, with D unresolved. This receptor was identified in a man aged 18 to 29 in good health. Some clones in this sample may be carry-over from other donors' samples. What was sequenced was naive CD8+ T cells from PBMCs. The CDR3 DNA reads TGCGCCACCCAGCTGTCCTTGAACACTGAAGCTTTCTTT. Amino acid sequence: CATQLSLNTEAFF.